This passage covers 9 T cell receptor beta chains from one sample sequenced in a study of blood T cell repertoires in COVID-19. Measured with immunoSEQ multiplex PCR; TCRdb has only the in-frame clones, and not every one. The repertoire holds fewer than 250,000 clones, 85% to 90% seen once, with around 10% in the top ten. Sequencing used peripheral blood. These receptor sequences come from a man aged 50 to 60 with COVID-19, enrolled during active disease.

V is TRBV5-4 and J is TRBJ2-1; no firm D call. This CDR3 contains 13 residues. Germline V gene data show CDR1 as SGHNT and CDR2 as YYREEE (reference sequence). V was shortened by 1 base and J by 10 bases, with 12 bases between the two germline ends. CDR3 nucleotides: TGTGCCAGCAGCTTGAACCCCTCAGAAGAGCAGTTCTTC. Protein sequence: CASSLNPSEEQFF.

The CDR3 bases are TGTGCCAGCAGCTTAGGTCTAGATGGGCTAGCGGAGTACCAAGAGACCCAGTACTTC. It is translated as CASSLGLDGLAEYQETQYF. The chain is built from TRBV7-9 and TRBJ2-5; 7 bases are shared with TRBD2. Trimming removed 1 base from V and 0 bases from J; junction bases left unmatched: 14. The germline gives CDR1 SEHNR, CDR2 FQNEAQ (reference sequence). The CDR3 totals 19 residues. The whole variable domain, filled in from reference TRBV7-9 and TRBJ2-5, reads DTGVSQNPRHKITKRGQNVTFRCDPISEHNRLYWYRQTLGQGPEFLTYFQNEAQLEKSRLLSDRFSAERPKGSFSTLEIQRTEQGDSAMYLCASSLGLDGLAEYQETQYFGPGTRLLVL.

The chain uses TRBV20-1 and TRBJ1-2; D is ambiguous. Germline CDR1 reads DFQATT; CDR2 reads SNEGSKA (reference sequence). CDR3 length equals 10 residues. V lost 4 bases to trimming and J lost 6 bases, with 6 bases between them. As DNA, the CDR3 is TGCAGTGCTATATATGATGGCTACACCTTC. Encoded protein: CSAIYDGYTF.

The gene calls are TRBV9 and TRBJ2-2, with TRBD2 matching over 10 bases. The germline gives CDR1 SGDLS, CDR2 YYNGEE. This CDR3 comprises 19 residues. Germline trimming cut 1 base from V and 2 bases from J; bases unmatched to any gene: 11. CDR3 in DNA: TGTGCCAGCAGCGTAATAGGGTCTAGCGGGAGCTTCAACACCGGGGAGCTGTTTTTT. This translates into CASSVIGSSGSFNTGELFF.

The V gene is TRBV12-3 or TRBV12-4, the J gene TRBJ1-1, with 9 nucleotides matching TRBD1. Germline trimming cut 7 bases from V and 4 bases from J; bases unmatched to any gene: 4. The CDR3 has 13 residues. CDR3: CASIRQGGTEAFF. CDR3 coding DNA: TGTGCCAGCATTCGACAGGGGGGCACTGAAGCTTTCTTT.

The J gene is TRBJ1-6, the V gene TRBV6-2 or TRBV6-3; a weak D match, TRBD1 (5 bases). The CDR3 spans 18 residues. Germline V gene sequence: CDR1 MNHEY, CDR2 SVGEGT. V lost 6 bases, J lost 0 bases, and 18 bases lay in between. CDR3 DNA: TGTGCCAGCAGCGACTACTGGGGCGGGGCCTCCTATAATTCACCCCTCCACTTT. This encodes CASSDYWGGASYNSPLHF.

The rearrangement links TRBV6-5 to TRBJ2-2; D is ambiguous. Germline CDR1 reads MNHEY; CDR2 reads SVGAGI. The CDR3 contains 14 residues. Trimming removed 6 bases from V and 3 bases from J, with 11 bases in between. The CDR3 coding sequence is TGTGCCAGCAGAAGACCTCTAGACACCGGGGAGCTGTTTTTT. Its protein product is CASRRPLDTGELFF.

The rearrangement links TRBV18 to TRBJ2-1, with D perhaps matching TRBD2 (5 bases). The CDR3 length is 15 residues. Germline V CDR1 and CDR2: KGHSH, LQKENI. Trimming stripped 4 bases from V and 3 bases from J, with 13 bases between. This CDR3 reads CASSRETASYNEQFF. CDR3 in DNA: TGTGCCAGCTCACGGGAGACGGCAAGCTACAATGAGCAGTTCTTC. The entire variable domain, with the rest obtained from reference TRBV18 and TRBJ2-1, is as follows: NAGVMQNPRHLVRRRGQEARLRCSPMKGHSHVYWYRQLPEEGLKFMVYLQKENIIDESGMPKERFSAEFPKEGPSILRIQQVVRGDSAAYFCASSRETASYNEQFFGPGTRLTVL.

This sequence joins TRBV6-6 and TRBJ2-3, with 9 bases aligning to TRBD2. Germline CDR1 reads MNHNY; CDR2 reads SVGAGI (reference sequence). The J segment lost 3 bases and the V segment lost 6 bases, leaving 25 bases of the junction unmatched. The CDR3 covers 21 residues. This CDR3 reads CASSTPLRGTLLAGSTDTQYF. The CDR3 DNA reads as TGTGCCAGCAGCACACCACTCAGGGGAACACTACTAGCGGGCTCTACAGATACGCAGTATTTT.